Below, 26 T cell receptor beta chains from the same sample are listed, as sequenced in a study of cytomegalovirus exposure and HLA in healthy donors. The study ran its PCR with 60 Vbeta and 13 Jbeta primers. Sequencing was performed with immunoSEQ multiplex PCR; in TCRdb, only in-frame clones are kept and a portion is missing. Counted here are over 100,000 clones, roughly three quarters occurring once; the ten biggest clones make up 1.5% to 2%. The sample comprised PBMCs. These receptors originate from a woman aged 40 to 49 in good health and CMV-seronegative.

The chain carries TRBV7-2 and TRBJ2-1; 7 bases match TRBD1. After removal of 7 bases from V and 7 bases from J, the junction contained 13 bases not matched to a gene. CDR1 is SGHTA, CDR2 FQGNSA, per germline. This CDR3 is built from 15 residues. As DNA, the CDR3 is TGTGCCAGCACCCCGGCCGTGACAGGGATGAATGAGCAGTTCTTC. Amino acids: CASTPAVTGMNEQFF.

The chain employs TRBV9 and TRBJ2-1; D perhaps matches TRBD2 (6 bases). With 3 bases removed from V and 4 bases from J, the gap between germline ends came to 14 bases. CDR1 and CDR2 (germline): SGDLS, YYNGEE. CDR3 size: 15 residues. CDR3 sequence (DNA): TGTGCCAGCAGCGCGGATAGCGGACCTTACAATGAGCAGTTCTTC. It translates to CASSADSGPYNEQFF.

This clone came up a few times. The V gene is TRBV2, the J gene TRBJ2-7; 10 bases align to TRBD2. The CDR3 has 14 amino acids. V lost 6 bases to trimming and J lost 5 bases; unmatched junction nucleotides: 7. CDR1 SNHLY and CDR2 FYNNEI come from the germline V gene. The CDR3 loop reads CASSKREGVHEQYF. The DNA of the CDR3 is TGTGCCAGCAGCAAGCGGGAGGGCGTCCACGAGCAGTACTTC.

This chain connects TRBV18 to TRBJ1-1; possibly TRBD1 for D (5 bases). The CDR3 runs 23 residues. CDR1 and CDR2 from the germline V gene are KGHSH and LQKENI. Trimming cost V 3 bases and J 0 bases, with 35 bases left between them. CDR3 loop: CASSPLPRTGGVGQGGMNTEAFF. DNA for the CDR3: TGTGCCAGCTCACCTCTCCCTCGGACGGGTGGGGTTGGGCAGGGCGGTATGAACACTGAAGCTTTCTTT.

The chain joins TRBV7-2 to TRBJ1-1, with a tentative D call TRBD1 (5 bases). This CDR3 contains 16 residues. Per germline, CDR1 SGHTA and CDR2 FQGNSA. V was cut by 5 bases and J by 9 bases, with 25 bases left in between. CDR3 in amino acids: CASSPTQTIRGGKAFF. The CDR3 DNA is TGTGCCAGCAGCCCAACCCAGACCATACGGGGGGGAAAAGCTTTCTTT.

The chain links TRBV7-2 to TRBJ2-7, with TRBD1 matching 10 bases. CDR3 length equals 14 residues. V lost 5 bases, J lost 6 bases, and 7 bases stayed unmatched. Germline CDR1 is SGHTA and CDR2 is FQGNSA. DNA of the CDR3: TGTGCCAGCAGCCGGGGACAGGGGACGGGCGAGCAGTACTTC. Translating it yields CASSRGQGTGEQYF.

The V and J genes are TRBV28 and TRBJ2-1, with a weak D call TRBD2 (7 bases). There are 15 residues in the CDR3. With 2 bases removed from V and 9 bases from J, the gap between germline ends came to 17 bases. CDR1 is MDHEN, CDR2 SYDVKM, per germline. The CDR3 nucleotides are TGTGCCAGCAGTTTAGGGGTTAGGGGAGGGGGTGAGCAGTTCTTC. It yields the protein CASSLGVRGGGEQFF.

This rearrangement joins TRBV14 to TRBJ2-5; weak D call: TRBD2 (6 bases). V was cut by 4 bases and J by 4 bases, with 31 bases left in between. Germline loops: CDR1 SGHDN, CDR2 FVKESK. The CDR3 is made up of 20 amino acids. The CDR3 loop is CASSPSPNRLVRRVVETQYF. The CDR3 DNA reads TGTGCCAGCAGCCCTAGTCCCAACAGACTAGTAAGAAGAGTGGTAGAGACCCAGTACTTC.

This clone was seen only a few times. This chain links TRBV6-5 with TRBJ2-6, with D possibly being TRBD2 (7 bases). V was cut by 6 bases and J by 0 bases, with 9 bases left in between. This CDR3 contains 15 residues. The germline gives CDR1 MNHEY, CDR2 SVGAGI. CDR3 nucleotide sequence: TGTGCCAGCAGAGGGGGGGGCTCTGGGGCCAACGTCCTGACTTTC. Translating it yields CASRGGGSGANVLTF.

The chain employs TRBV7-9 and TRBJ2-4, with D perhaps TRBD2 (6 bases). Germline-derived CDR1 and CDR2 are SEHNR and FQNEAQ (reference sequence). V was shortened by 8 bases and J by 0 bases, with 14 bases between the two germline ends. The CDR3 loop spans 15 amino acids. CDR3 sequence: CASEGGPLAKNIQYF. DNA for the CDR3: TGTGCCAGCGAGGGAGGCCCATTAGCCAAAAACATTCAGTACTTC.

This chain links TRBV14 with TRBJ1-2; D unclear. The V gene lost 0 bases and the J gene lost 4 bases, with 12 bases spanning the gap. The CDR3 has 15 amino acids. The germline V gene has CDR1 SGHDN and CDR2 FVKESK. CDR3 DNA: TGTGCCAGCAGCCAAGATCGGCGGCCGATCTATGGCTACACCTTC. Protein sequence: CASSQDRRPIYGYTF.

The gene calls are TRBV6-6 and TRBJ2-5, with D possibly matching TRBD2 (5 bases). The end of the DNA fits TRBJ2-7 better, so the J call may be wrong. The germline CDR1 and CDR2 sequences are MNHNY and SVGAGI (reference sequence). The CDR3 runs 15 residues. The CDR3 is CASSSAGAATYEQYF. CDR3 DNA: TGTGCCAGCAGTTCGGCGGGTGCGGCTACCTACGAGCAGTACTTC.

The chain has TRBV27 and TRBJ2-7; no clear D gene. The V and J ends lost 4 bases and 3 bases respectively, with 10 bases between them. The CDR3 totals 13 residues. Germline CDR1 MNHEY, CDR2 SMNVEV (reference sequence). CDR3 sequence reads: CASSSRSNYEQYF. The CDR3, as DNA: TGTGCCAGCAGTTCTCGGTCGAACTACGAGCAGTACTTC.

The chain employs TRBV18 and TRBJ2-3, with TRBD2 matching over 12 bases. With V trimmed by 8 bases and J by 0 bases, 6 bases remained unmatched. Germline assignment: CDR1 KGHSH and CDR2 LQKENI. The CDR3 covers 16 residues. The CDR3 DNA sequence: TGTGCCAGCACTGGGACTAGCGGGTCTAGCACAGATACGCAGTATTTT. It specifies CASTGTSGSSTDTQYF.

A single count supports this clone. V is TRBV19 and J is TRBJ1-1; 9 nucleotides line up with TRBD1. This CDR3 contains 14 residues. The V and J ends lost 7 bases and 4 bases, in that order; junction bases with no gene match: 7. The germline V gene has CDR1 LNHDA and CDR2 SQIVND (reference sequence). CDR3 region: CASKFTGGRTEAFF. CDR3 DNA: TGTGCCAGTAAATTCACAGGGGGCCGCACTGAAGCTTTCTTT.

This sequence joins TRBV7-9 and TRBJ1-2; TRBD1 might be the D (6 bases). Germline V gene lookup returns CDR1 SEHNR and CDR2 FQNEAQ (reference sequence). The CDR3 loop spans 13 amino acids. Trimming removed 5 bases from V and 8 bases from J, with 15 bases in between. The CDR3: CASSARGGGGYTF. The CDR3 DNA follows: TGTGCCAGCAGCGCCCGGGGCGGGGGCGGCTACACCTTC.

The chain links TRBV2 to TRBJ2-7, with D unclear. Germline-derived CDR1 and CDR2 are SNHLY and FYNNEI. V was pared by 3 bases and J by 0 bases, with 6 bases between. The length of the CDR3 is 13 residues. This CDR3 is CASSEFYSYEQYF. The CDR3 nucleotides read TGTGCCAGCAGTGAGTTTTACTCCTACGAGCAGTACTTC.

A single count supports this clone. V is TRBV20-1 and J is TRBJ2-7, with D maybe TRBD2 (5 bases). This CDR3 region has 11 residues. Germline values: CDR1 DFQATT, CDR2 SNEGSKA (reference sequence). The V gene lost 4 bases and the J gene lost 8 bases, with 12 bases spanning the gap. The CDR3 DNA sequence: TGCAGTGCTAAGGACTCCTTGAAGCAGTACTTC. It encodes CSAKDSLKQYF.

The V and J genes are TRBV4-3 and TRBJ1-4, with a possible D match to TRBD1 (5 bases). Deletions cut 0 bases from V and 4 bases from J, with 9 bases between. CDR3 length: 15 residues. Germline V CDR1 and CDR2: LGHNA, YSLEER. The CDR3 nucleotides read TGCGCCAGCAGCCAAGATTGGGGCTTTAATGAAAAACTGTTTTTT. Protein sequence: CASSQDWGFNEKLFF.

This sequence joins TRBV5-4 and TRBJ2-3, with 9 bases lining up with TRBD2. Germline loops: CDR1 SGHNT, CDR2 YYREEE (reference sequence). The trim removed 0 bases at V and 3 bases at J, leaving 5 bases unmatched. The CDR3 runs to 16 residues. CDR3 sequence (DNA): TGTGCCAGCAGCTTGGGGCTAGCGGGACCAACAGATACGCAGTATTTT. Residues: CASSLGLAGPTDTQYF.

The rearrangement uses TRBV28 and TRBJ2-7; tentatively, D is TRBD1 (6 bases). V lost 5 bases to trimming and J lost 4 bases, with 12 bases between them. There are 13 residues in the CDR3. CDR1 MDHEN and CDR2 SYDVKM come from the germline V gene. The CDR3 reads CASSQGQPYEQYF. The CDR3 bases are TGTGCCAGCAGTCAAGGACAGCCTTACGAGCAGTACTTC. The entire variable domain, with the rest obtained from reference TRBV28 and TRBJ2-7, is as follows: DVKVTQSSRYLVKRTGEKVFLECVQDMDHENMFWYRQDPGLGLRLIYFSYDVKMKEKGDIPEGYSVSREKKERFSLILESASTNQTSMYLCASSQGQPYEQYFGPGTRLTVT.

The chain's CDR3 is CASSFQGGTSSPLHF. CDR3 nucleotides: TGTGCCAGCAGTTTCCAGGGAGGTACAAGTTCACCCCTCCACTTT. This chain links TRBV28 with TRBJ1-6; TRBD1 is a possible D gene (5 bases). V gave up 3 bases and J gave up 9 bases, with 15 bases separating them. Per germline, CDR1 MDHEN and CDR2 SYDVKM. CDR3 length: 15 amino acids.

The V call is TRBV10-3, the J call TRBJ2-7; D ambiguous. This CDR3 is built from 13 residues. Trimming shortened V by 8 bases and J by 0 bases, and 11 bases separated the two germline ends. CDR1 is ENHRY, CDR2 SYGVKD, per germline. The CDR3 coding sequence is TGTGCCATCCAGAATACCAACTCCTACGAGCAGTACTTC. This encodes CAIQNTNSYEQYF.

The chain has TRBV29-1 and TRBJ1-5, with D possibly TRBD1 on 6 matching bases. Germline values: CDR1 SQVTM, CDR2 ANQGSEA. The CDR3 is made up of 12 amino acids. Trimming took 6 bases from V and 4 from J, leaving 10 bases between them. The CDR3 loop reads CSVKQGNQPQHF. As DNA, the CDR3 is TGCAGCGTAAAACAGGGAAATCAGCCCCAGCATTTT.

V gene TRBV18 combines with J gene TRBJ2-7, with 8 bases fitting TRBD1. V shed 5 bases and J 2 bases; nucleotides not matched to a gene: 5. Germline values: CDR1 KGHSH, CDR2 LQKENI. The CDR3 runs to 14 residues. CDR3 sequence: CASSTRGLTYEQYF. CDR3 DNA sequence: TGTGCCAGCTCAACCAGGGGGCTGACCTACGAGCAGTACTTC.

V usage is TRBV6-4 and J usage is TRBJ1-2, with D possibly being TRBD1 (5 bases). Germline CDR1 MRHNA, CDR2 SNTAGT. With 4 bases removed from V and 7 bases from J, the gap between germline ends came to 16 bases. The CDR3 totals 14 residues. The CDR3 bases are TGTGCCAGCAGTGTGTCGGAGGGGTCCGGTGGCTACACCTTC. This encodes CASSVSEGSGGYTF.